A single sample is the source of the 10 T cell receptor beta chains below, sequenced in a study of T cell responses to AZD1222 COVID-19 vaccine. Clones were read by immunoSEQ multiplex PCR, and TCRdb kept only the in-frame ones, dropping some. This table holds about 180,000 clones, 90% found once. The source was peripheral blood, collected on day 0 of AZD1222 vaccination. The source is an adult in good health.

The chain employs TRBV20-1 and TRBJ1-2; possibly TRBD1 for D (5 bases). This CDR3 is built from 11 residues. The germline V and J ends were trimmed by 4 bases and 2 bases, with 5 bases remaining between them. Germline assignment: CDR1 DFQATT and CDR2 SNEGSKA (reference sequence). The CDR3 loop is CSATGNYGYTF. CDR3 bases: TGCAGTGCTACAGGGAACTATGGCTACACCTTC.

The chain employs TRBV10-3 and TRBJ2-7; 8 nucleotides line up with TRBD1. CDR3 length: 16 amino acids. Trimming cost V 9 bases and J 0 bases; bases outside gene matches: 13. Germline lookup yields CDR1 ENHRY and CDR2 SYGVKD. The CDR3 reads CAIRKTADRASYEQYF. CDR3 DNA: TGTGCCATTAGAAAAACCGCGGACAGGGCCTCCTACGAGCAGTACTTC.

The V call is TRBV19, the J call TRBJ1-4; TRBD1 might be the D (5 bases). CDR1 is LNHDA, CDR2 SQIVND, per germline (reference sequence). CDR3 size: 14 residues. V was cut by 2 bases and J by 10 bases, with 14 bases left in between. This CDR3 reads CASSISVQGGKLFF. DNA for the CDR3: TGTGCCAGTAGTATATCAGTGCAGGGAGGAAAACTGTTTTTT.

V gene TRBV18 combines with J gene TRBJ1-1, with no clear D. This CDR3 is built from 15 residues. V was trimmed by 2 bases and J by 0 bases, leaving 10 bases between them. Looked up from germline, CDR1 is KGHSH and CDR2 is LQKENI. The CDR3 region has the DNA TGTGCCAGCTCACCATCTGGACTTATGAACACTGAAGCTTTCTTT. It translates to CASSPSGLMNTEAFF.

The CDR3 sequence is CASSSAPTGSPLHF. The DNA of the CDR3 is TGTGCCAGCAGCTCCGCCCCGACCGGCTCACCCCTCCACTTT. This chain links TRBV7-9 with TRBJ1-6; D unclear. The germline V gene encodes CDR1 SEHNR and CDR2 FQNEAQ (reference sequence). The CDR3 has 14 residues. Trimming pared 4 bases from V and 10 bases from J, leaving 14 bases between.

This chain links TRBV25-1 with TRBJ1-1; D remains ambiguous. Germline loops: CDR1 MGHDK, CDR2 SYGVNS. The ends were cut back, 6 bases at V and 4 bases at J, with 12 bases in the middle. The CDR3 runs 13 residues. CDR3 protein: CASRGHLSTEAFF. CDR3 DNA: TGTGCCAGCAGGGGCCACTTGAGCACTGAAGCTTTCTTT.

The chain's CDR3 is CASSPQQGSTDTQYF. The CDR3 DNA follows: TGTGCCAGCTCACCACAACAGGGATCCACAGATACGCAGTATTTT. The chain is built from TRBV18 and TRBJ2-3; tentative D call: TRBD1 (6 bases). Germline V CDR1 and CDR2: KGHSH, LQKENI. The V gene lost 1 base and the J gene lost 2 bases, with 10 bases spanning the gap. The length of the CDR3 is 15 residues.

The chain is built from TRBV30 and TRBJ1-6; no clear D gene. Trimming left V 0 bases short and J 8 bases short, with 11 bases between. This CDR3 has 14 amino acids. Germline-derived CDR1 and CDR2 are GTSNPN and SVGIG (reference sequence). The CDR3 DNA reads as TGTGCCTGGAGTGTAGGCAGGTTTGATTCACCCCTCCACTTT. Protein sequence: CAWSVGRFDSPLHF.

The CDR3 bases are TGTGCCAGCAGCTGGGACAGGAAGGATGAGCAGTTCTTC. Amino acid sequence: CASSWDRKDEQFF. The rearrangement uses TRBV11-3 and TRBJ2-1; 8 positions match TRBD1. V dropped 4 bases and J dropped 8; count of bases not matched to a gene: 4. CDR3 length: 13 residues. Germline CDR1 and CDR2: SGHNT and YENEEA. Complete variable domain (other parts from reference TRBV11-3 and TRBJ2-1): EAGVVQSPRYKIIEKKQPVAFWCNPISGHNTLYWYLQNLGQGPELLIRYENEEAVDDSQLPKDRFSAERLKGVDSTLKIQPAELGDSAVYLCASSWDRKDEQFFGPGTRLTVL.

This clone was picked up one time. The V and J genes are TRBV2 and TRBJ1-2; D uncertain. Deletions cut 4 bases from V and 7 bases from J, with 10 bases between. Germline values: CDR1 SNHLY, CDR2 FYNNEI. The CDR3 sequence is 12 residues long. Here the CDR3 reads CASSVFLGGYTF. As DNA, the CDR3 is TGTGCCAGCAGTGTGTTCTTAGGTGGCTACACCTTC.